This T cell receptor (beta chain) is from a study of T cell changes during pregnancy in multiple sclerosis (dated by TCRdb to between 2018 and 2021). Notes on the research overall: In women with multiple sclerosis, the researchers looked at how the T cell repertoire shifted as pregnancy progressed.

The CDR1 and CDR2 encoded by the germline V gene are MDHEN and SYDVKM. V is pruned by 5 bases and J by 4 bases, leaving 6 bases of the junction without a gene match. Including the terminal cysteine and phenylalanine, the CDR3 comprises 16 residues. Only the CDR3 portion is preserved as DNA: 48 bases, with reading frame beginning at the first base. Library prep was done by the immunoSEQ multiplex PCR assay. TCRdb holds this immuneACCESS table with in-frame rearrangements only. Some clones are missing; in checked studies, unresolved V genes explain under half, and the rest has no known cause. Counted in this sample were roughly 30,000 clones; around nine tenths of them appeared once. The top ten hold approximately 3.8% of the sample. Details on this clone: Its recognized antigen is unknown. Per-base quality was not reported, and no clone a single base away is much larger than it.

This receptor was obtained from a female donor in good health, enrolled as a control in a pregnancy study. The V and J segments used are TRBV28 and TRBJ1-5; 12 central bases correspond to TRBD1. The specimen was CD4+ T cells from peripheral blood mononuclear cells, collected in the first trimester of pregnancy. The CDR3 protein sequence reads: CASSLRDRGLNQPQHF. The bases read TGTGCCAGCAGTCTCCGGGACAGGGGGCTTAATCAGCCCCAGCATTTT.